Presented here are 28 T cell receptor beta chains from one specimen sequenced in a study of glioma-infiltrating T cells. Amplification of TCR alpha and beta CDR3 regions from RNA used iRepertoire nested multiplex PCR. In TCRdb, the multiplex PCR reads were re-called with MiXCR into one record per CDR3 protein. The data show more than 350,000 distinct CDR3 sequences, about two fifths seen once. The sequencing sample was made of glioma tissue, nonneoplastic brain tissue, or PBMCs (not recorded which). The source is a human donor with low-grade glioma or glioblastoma, undergoing nonglioma brain surgery, or in good health (not recorded which).

As concerns this clonotype: The CDR3 does not end in the conserved phenylalanine or tryptophan, so this is likely a read error. The limits of the CDR3 on the DNA are not certain, so only TCRdb's listed CDR3 is given. The chain is built from TRBV7-9 and TRBJ1-2; the table gives TRBD1 as D, unverified against the DNA. The germline gives CDR1 SEHNR, CDR2 FQNEAQ (reference sequence). Termini included, the CDR3 measures 12 amino acids. The CDR3 sequence: CASSLDGGVDTY.

Details on this clonotype: One base away lies a much larger clone, so this may be a sequencing read error. V gene TRBV6-5 combines with J gene TRBJ2-1, with 7 bases matching TRBD1. From germline, CDR1 is MNHEY and CDR2 SVGAGI. The CDR3 runs 12 residues. CDR3 sequence: CARSYRDSKQFF. DNA for the CDR3: TGTGCCCGCAGTTACAGGGACAGTAAGCAGTTCTTC.

This clonotype was observed at least ten times. The CDR3 protein is CASSFVGGRRGYTF. CDR3 nucleotides: TGTGCCAGCAGTTTCGTTGGGGGGCGTCGTGGCTACACCTTC. The rearrangement uses TRBV28 and TRBJ1-2; tentative D call: TRBD1 (6 bases). The V end was cut by 3 bases, the J end by 7 bases, with 15 bases between. The V gene's germline CDR1 is MDHEN and CDR2 SYDVKM. The CDR3 loop spans 14 amino acids.

At least ten counts were recorded for this clonotype. CDR3 residues: CASSIGPNTEAFF. The CDR3 DNA reads as TGTGCCAGCTCAATAGGGCCTAACACTGAAGCTTTCTTT. This chain uses TRBV6-1 with TRBJ1-1; no reliable D call. V was trimmed by 8 bases and J by 2 bases, leaving 12 bases between them. CDR3 length: 13 residues. Germline V gene data show CDR1 as MNHNS and CDR2 as SASEGT.

This clonotype was seen many times. The chain links TRBV28 to TRBJ2-7; 7 nucleotides align to TRBD2. This CDR3 has 17 amino acids. Per germline, CDR1 MDHEN and CDR2 SYDVKM. Unmatched junction bases numbered 11, after V lost 1 base and J lost 2 bases. The CDR3 is CASSLLRLADIAYEQYF. In DNA form, the CDR3 reads TGTGCCAGCAGTTTATTGCGTCTAGCGGATATTGCCTACGAGCAGTACTTC.

This rearrangement joins TRBV7-8 to TRBJ2-1; 10 bases are shared with TRBD2. V trimming: 1 base; J trimming: 5 bases; junction bases outside the gene matches: 8. Germline V gene sequence: CDR1 SGHVS, CDR2 FQNEAQ. The CDR3 consists of 17 residues. In DNA, the CDR3 is TGTGCCAGCAGCTTAGGGACTAGCGGAAGGATGAACAATGAGCAGTTCTTC. It specifies CASSLGTSGRMNNEQFF. The full variable domain, rest sourced from reference TRBV7-8 and TRBJ2-1, is GAGVSQSPRYKVAKRGQDVALRCDPISGHVSLFWYQQALGQGPEFLTYFQNEAQLDKSGLPSDRFFAERPEGSVSTLKIQRTQQEDSAVYLCASSLGTSGRMNNEQFFGPGTRLTVL.

As regards this clonotype: The junction departs from the called germline gene at one end, perhaps through a read error. This rearrangement joins TRBV6-2 or TRBV6-3 to TRBJ2-7, with 10 bases fitting TRBD1. The CDR3 has 13 residues. Germline-derived CDR1 and CDR2 are MNHEY and SVGEGT. CDR3 nucleotides: TGTGCCAGCAGGTCGACAGGGGGCGGGGAGCAGCACTTC. As protein: CASRSTGGGEQHF.

The V call is TRBV6-2 or TRBV6-3, the J call TRBJ2-5; the D is unclear. The J call may not be correct, given that the DNA end is closer to TRBJ2-7. This CDR3 is built from 12 residues. CDR1 is MNHEY, CDR2 SVGEGT, per germline. The CDR3 loop reads CAGGQTTYEQYF. The CDR3 DNA is TGTGCCGGTGGGCAGACAACCTACGAGCAGTACTTC.

The genes are TRBV20-1 and TRBJ2-1, with 8 bases identical to TRBD1. The V gene end was trimmed by 6 bases and the J gene end by 10 bases; junction bases not matched to a gene: 14. CDR1 is DFQATT and CDR2 is SNEGSKA in the germline V gene (reference sequence). The length of the CDR3 is 14 residues. The CDR3: CSAPPGQGRHEQFF. DNA of the CDR3: TGCAGTGCGCCCCCCGGACAGGGTCGCCACGAGCAGTTCTTC.

In this sample, this clonotype turned up many times. The V and J genes are TRBV28 and TRBJ2-2; D not certain. Per the germline V gene, CDR1 is MDHEN and CDR2 is SYDVKM. CDR3 length equals 12 residues. V was cut by 5 bases and J by 4 bases, with 5 bases left in between. The CDR3 nucleotides are TGTGCCAGCAGTACGGGCACCGGGGAGCTGTTTTTT. It is translated as CASSTGTGELFF.

The J gene is TRBJ2-1, the V gene TRBV20-1; tentative D call: TRBD1 (6 bases). The CDR3 sequence is 15 residues long. Trimming took 6 bases from V and 3 from J, leaving 18 bases between them. Germline lookup yields CDR1 DFQATT and CDR2 SNEGSKA (reference sequence). The CDR3 protein is CSAQTGTYNYNEQFF. The CDR3 DNA reads as TGCAGTGCCCAAACCGGGACATACAACTACAATGAGCAGTTCTTC.

This clonotype was found a few times. The J gene is TRBJ2-1, the V gene TRBV20-1, with 7 bases that match TRBD2. The CDR3 length is 16 residues. Germline trimming cut 0 bases from V and 7 bases from J; bases unmatched to any gene: 12. CDR1 DFQATT and CDR2 SNEGSKA come from the germline V gene (reference sequence). CDR3 in amino acids: CSARDLKAGWGNEQFF. The CDR3 DNA reads as TGCAGTGCTAGAGATCTAAAAGCGGGATGGGGAAATGAGCAGTTCTTC.

Here the CDR3 DNA reads TGTGCCAGCAGCCCCGAGACTAGCGGGAAAAACATTCAGTACTTC. It is translated as CASSPETSGKNIQYF. The chain joins TRBV7-3 to TRBJ2-4, with 10 nucleotides matching TRBD2. This CDR3 is 15 amino acids long. After removal of 5 bases from V and 4 bases from J, the junction contained 5 bases not matched to a gene. The V gene's germline CDR1 is SGHTA and CDR2 FQGTGA.

This rearrangement joins TRBV19 to TRBJ2-5; maybe TRBD1 (6 bases). The V and J ends lost 4 bases and 2 bases respectively, with 17 bases between them. CDR1 LNHDA and CDR2 SQIVND come from the germline V gene (reference sequence). The CDR3 length is 16 residues. CDR3 amino acids: CASSKTTGSLQETQYF. In nucleotides, the CDR3 is TGTGCCAGTAGTAAAACGACAGGATCCTTACAAGAGACCCAGTACTTC.

The CDR3 DNA reads TGTGCCAGCAGCCTCTGGACAGGGTCCTACAATGAGCAGTTCTTC. Translated, it gives CASSLWTGSYNEQFF. The chain links TRBV7-2 to TRBJ2-1, with 8 bases fitting TRBD1. The V segment lost 5 bases and the J segment 1 base; nucleotides outside the gene matches: 4. The CDR3 has 15 amino acids. Per germline, CDR1 SGHTA and CDR2 FQGNSA.

This clonotype was found many times. The rearrangement links TRBV7-2 to TRBJ2-7; D remains unclear. Trimming took off 3 bases at V and 2 bases at J, with 11 bases between the two ends. Per germline, CDR1 SGHTA and CDR2 FQGNSA. The CDR3 has 14 amino acids. For the CDR3, the DNA is TGTGCCAGCAGCTTCGACCCACTCACCTACGAGCAGTACTTC. Protein product: CASSFDPLTYEQYF.

The rearrangement joins TRBV28 to TRBJ1-5; tentative D call: TRBD1 (5 bases). V lost 4 bases, J lost 1 base, and 17 bases lay in between. There are 17 residues in the CDR3. The germline gives CDR1 MDHEN, CDR2 SYDVKM. CDR3 DNA: TGTGCCAGCAGTTACAACAGGCTACTCAAGAGCAATCAGCCCCAGCATTTT. This sequence encodes CASSYNRLLKSNQPQHF.

For this clonotype: This may be a read error: a much more frequent sequence differs by one nucleotide. The rearrangement links TRBV20-1 to TRBJ1-6; D not resolved. This CDR3 region has 14 residues. From germline, CDR1 is DFQATT and CDR2 SNEGSKA (reference sequence). The CDR3 DNA is TGCAGTCCTAGAGTGCAGGCCTATAATTCACCCCTCCACTTT. Translated: CSPRVQAYNSPLHF.

With regard to this clonotype: Germline and junction disagree at one end, which may indicate a read error. The chain has TRBV6-2 or TRBV6-3 and TRBJ1-1; D gene unclear. The CDR3 is made up of 16 amino acids. Germline loops: CDR1 MNHEY, CDR2 SVGEGT. The CDR3 DNA sequence: TGTGCCGGCAGTTACCCCGGGGTATTTTTGAACACTGAAGCTTTCTTT. Amino acid sequence: CAGSYPGVFLNTEAFF.

This clonotype appeared many times. This chain connects TRBV27 to TRBJ2-5, with no clear D. Germline-derived CDR1 and CDR2 are MNHEY and SMNVEV (reference sequence). This CDR3 is built from 13 residues. V lost 3 bases to trimming and J lost 9 bases, with 14 bases between them. The CDR3, as DNA: TGTGCCAGCAGTTTGGTCCCCCCGAGGCCCCAGTACTTC. The encoded protein is CASSLVPPRPQYF.

CDR3 coding DNA: TGTGCCAGCAGCATAGGGTTAGGCGAGCAGTTCTTC. Protein: CASSIGLGEQFF. The J gene is TRBJ2-1, the V gene TRBV7-3; D gene unclear. Trimming left V 5 bases short and J 10 bases short, with 12 bases between. The CDR3 covers 12 residues. Germline loops: CDR1 SGHTA, CDR2 FQGTGA. The full variable domain, completed using reference TRBV7-3 and TRBJ2-1, is GAGVSQTPSNKVTEKGKYVELRCDPISGHTALYWYRQSLGQGPEFLIYFQGTGAADDSGLPNDRFFAVRPEGSVSTLKIQRTERGDSAVYLCASSIGLGEQFFGPGTRLTVL.

This clonotype occurred many times. The CDR3 is CSARDRQGFLYYEQYF. The CDR3 DNA sequence: TGCAGTGCTAGAGATCGACAGGGGTTTCTGTACTACGAGCAGTACTTC. V usage is TRBV20-1 and J usage is TRBJ2-7; 8 bases map to TRBD1. The length of the CDR3 is 16 residues. The germline V gene encodes CDR1 DFQATT and CDR2 SNEGSKA (reference sequence). The ends lost 0 bases at V and 3 bases at J; junction bases unmatched: 10.

This clonotype was counted only a few times. This sequence joins TRBV11-1 and TRBJ2-2; 9 bases align to TRBD1. This CDR3 has 15 amino acids. The V segment lost 6 bases and the J segment 6 bases; nucleotides outside the gene matches: 8. CDR1 is SGHAT, CDR2 FQDESV, per germline (reference sequence). CDR3 sequence (DNA): TGTGCCAGCAGGGTTACAGGGGGCCAATCCGGGGAGCTGTTTTTT. It codes for CASRVTGGQSGELFF.

This clonotype has a count of ten or more. J is TRBJ1-1 and V is TRBV20-1; 10 positions match TRBD1. The CDR3 covers 14 residues. J was trimmed by 4 bases and V by 2 bases; bases with no gene match: 4. Germline V CDR1 and CDR2: DFQATT, SNEGSKA (reference sequence). The CDR3 nucleotides are TGCAGTGCTAGACCACGGACAGGGGGCACTGAAGCTTTCTTT. Residues: CSARPRTGGTEAFF.

The rearrangement links TRBV4-1 to TRBJ2-1, with 9 positions matching TRBD2. Per germline, CDR1 MGHRA and CDR2 YSYEKL. Losses at the gene ends were 4 bases for V and 10 bases for J; bases not matched to a gene: 11. This CDR3 spans 15 amino acids. The CDR3 spells CASSPRSSGSKEQFF. CDR3 nucleotides: TGCGCCAGCAGCCCCCGCAGTAGCGGGAGTAAGGAGCAGTTCTTC.

The table lists this clonotype with many counts. The chain carries TRBV27 and TRBJ2-7, with D tentatively TRBD2 (6 bases). V dropped 5 bases and J dropped 0 bases, with 20 bases sitting between them. The CDR3 sequence is 17 residues long. CDR1 is MNHEY and CDR2 is SMNVEV in the germline V gene (reference sequence). CDR3 residues: CASSKGHGTSNSYEQYF. DNA of the CDR3: TGTGCCAGCAGTAAGGGTCATGGGACTTCCAACTCCTACGAGCAGTACTTC.

This clonotype was observed a few times. The chain combines TRBV20-1 with TRBJ2-3, with D possibly TRBD1 on 6 matching bases. V dropped 0 bases and J dropped 4 bases, with 17 bases sitting between them. Germline V lookup: CDR1 DFQATT, CDR2 SNEGSKA (reference sequence). The CDR3 has 16 amino acids. The CDR3, as DNA: TGCAGTGCTAGAGATAGGCGAGTAGGGACACCAGATACGCAGTATTTT. Protein: CSARDRRVGTPDTQYF.

This clonotype was counted between two and nine times. This chain joins TRBV11-3 and TRBJ2-3, with 13 bases identical to TRBD2. Germline V CDR1 and CDR2: SGHNT, YENEEA. J gave up 4 bases and V 0 bases, and 1 base lay outside the gene matches. The CDR3 extends over 16 amino acids. The CDR3 sequence is CASSLDGLAGADTQYF. The CDR3 DNA reads TGTGCCAGCAGCTTAGACGGACTAGCGGGGGCAGATACGCAGTATTTT.